What follows are 22 T cell receptor beta chains derived from one specimen sequenced in a study of human T cells and chemical hapten exposure. Time point noted: patch test 1, 2 weeks after DPC sensitization. Treatment specified: therapeutic diphenylcyclopropenone sensitization with weekly scalp DPC. From the RACE reads, TCRdb called clonotypes with MiXCR, one entry per CDR3 protein. The sample holds roughly 360,000 distinct CDR3 sequences, 4.8% seen once. Specimen: whole blood, collected in connection with sensitization to the hapten diphenylcyclopropenone (DPC). The receptors here all came from a woman in her 50s with alopecia areata. Some clones in this sample may be carry-over from other donors' samples.

This clonotype was found a few times. The genes are TRBV4-2 and TRBJ2-6; D is ambiguous. In germline, CDR1 is LGHNA, CDR2 YNFKEQ. Trimming shortened V by 4 bases and J by 0 bases, and 7 bases separated the two germline ends. The CDR3 sequence is 15 residues long. The CDR3 DNA reads as TGTGCCAGCAGCCGCGACATCTCTGGGGCCAACGTCCTGACTTTC. Translation: CASSRDISGANVLTF.

This clonotype was detected ten times or more. The gene calls are TRBV2 and TRBJ1-1, with D perhaps TRBD1 (5 bases). The CDR3 runs to 13 residues. CDR1 is SNHLY, CDR2 FYNNEI, per germline. Trimming left V 5 bases short and J 5 bases short, with 12 bases between. The CDR3, as DNA: TGTGCCAGCAGTTTTTTCAGGGAAACTGAAGCTTTCTTT. Amino acids: CASSFFRETEAFF.

This clonotype was detected ten times or more. V usage is TRBV20-1 and J usage is TRBJ2-3; no clear D gene. Germline loops: CDR1 DFQATT, CDR2 SNEGSKA (reference sequence). CDR3 length equals 14 residues. The V end was cut by 5 bases, the J end by 4 bases, with 16 bases between. The CDR3 loop reads CSARERTSADTQYF. In DNA form, the CDR3 reads TGCAGTGCTCGCGAGAGGACCAGCGCAGATACGCAGTATTTT.

This clonotype was recorded at least ten times. The V and J genes are TRBV28 and TRBJ1-4; 8 bases map to TRBD1. V gave up 3 bases and J gave up 8 bases; unmatched junction bases: 5. Germline V gene lookup returns CDR1 MDHEN and CDR2 SYDVKM. The CDR3 loop spans 14 amino acids. As DNA, the CDR3 is TGTGCCAGCAGTTTGGGACAGGCCGGCGAAAAACTGTTTTTT. It specifies CASSLGQAGEKLFF.

This clonotype has a count of ten or more. The chain joins TRBV5-1 to TRBJ2-2, with D tentatively TRBD2 (7 bases). V lost 9 bases and J lost 5, with 20 bases in between. Germline lookup yields CDR1 SGHRS and CDR2 YFSETQ. This CDR3 is built from 15 residues. The CDR3 bases are TGCGCCACCGGGCCGGGGGGCTTTCAGACCGGGGAGCTGTTTTTT. Translated, it gives CATGPGGFQTGELFF.

This clonotype was observed at least ten times. The chain couples TRBV4-2 to TRBJ2-7; 7 bases match TRBD1. The CDR3 loop spans 12 amino acids. V trimming: 8 bases; J trimming: 1 base; junction bases outside the gene matches: 2. CDR1 is LGHNA, CDR2 YNFKEQ, per germline. CDR3 in amino acids: CASGTDSYEQYF. The CDR3 DNA reads TGTGCCAGCGGGACAGATTCCTACGAGCAGTACTTC.

This clonotype has at least ten counts. The chain links TRBV20-1 to TRBJ1-1; D remains ambiguous. The ends were cut back, 3 bases at V and 1 base at J, with 6 bases in the middle. In germline, CDR1 is DFQATT, CDR2 SNEGSKA (reference sequence). CDR3 size: 12 residues. DNA for the CDR3: TGCAGTGCTAGTGGGGAGAACACTGAAGCTTTCTTT. It specifies CSASGENTEAFF.

This clonotype has a count of ten or more. The chain combines TRBV25-1 with TRBJ1-1; D not resolved. Per the germline V gene, CDR1 is MGHDK and CDR2 is SYGVNS. This CDR3 is 11 amino acids long. The ends were cut back, 4 bases at V and 6 bases at J, with 6 bases in the middle. CDR3 region: CASSVAAEAFF. The CDR3 coding sequence is TGTGCCAGCAGTGTGGCAGCTGAAGCTTTCTTT.

This chain joins TRBV21-1 and TRBJ1-1; TRBD1 is the table's D call, not checked against the DNA. TRBV21-1 is a pseudogene segment. The CDR3 has 15 amino acids. The CDR3 reads CASSFRTGQNTEAFF. The CDR3 nucleotides are TGTGCCAGCAGCTTCCGGACAGGGCAGAACACTGAAGCTTTCTTT.

The chain joins TRBV7-2 to TRBJ2-3, with no clear D. V dropped 5 bases and J dropped 2 bases, with 8 bases sitting between them. The CDR3 runs to 13 residues. Germline loops: CDR1 SGHTA, CDR2 FQGNSA. In DNA, the CDR3 is TGTGCCAGCAGCCCCATGCTCACAGATACGCAGTATTTT. Protein: CASSPMLTDTQYF. Full variable domain (remainder filled in from reference TRBV7-2 and TRBJ2-3): GAGVSQSPSNKVTEKGKDVELRCDPISGHTALYWYRQSLGQGLEFLIYFQGNSAPDKSGLPSDRFSAERTGGSVSTLTIQRTQQEDSAVYLCASSPMLTDTQYFGPGTRLTVL.

This clonotype was counted a few times. The rearrangement joins TRBV4-2 to TRBJ1-5; TRBD1 matches 10 bases. The CDR3 totals 16 residues. CDR1 is LGHNA and CDR2 is YNFKEQ in the germline V gene. V lost 0 bases and J lost 6; bases outside the gene matches: 5. The chain's CDR3 is CASSQEGQGGGQPQHF. CDR3 coding DNA: TGTGCCAGCAGCCAAGAAGGACAGGGGGGAGGTCAGCCCCAGCATTTT.

Ten or more counts support this clonotype. J is TRBJ2-7 and V is TRBV4-3, with a weak D call TRBD2 (6 bases). V was pared by 0 bases and J by 6 bases, with 9 bases between. CDR1 and CDR2 (germline): LGHNA, YSLEER. The CDR3 has 13 residues. CDR3 coding DNA: TGCGCCAGCAGCCAAGACCCTAGCGTCGAGCAGTACTTC. It is translated as CASSQDPSVEQYF.

This clonotype appeared a few times. The V and J genes are TRBV27 and TRBJ1-6; maybe TRBD1 (6 bases). The CDR3 is made up of 19 amino acids. V was pared by 2 bases and J by 0 bases, with 17 bases between. Germline V CDR1 and CDR2: MNHEY, SMNVEV (reference sequence). This CDR3 reads CASSLQIYPDSSYNSPLHF. The DNA for the CDR3 is TGTGCCAGCAGTTTACAGATTTATCCGGACAGCTCCTATAATTCACCCCTCCACTTT.

There are a few counts of this clonotype. In nucleotides, the CDR3 is TGTGCCAGCAGCGTAGGTACCCTAATAGAGACCCAGTACTTC. This sequence encodes CASSVGTLIETQYF. The chain uses TRBV9 and TRBJ2-5, with unresolved D. The CDR3 has 14 residues. Germline V gives CDR1 SGDLS, CDR2 YYNGEE. V dropped 0 bases and J dropped 4 bases, with 10 bases sitting between them.

The table lists this clonotype with many counts. This may be a read error: a much more frequent sequence differs by one nucleotide. This chain links TRBV12-3 or TRBV12-4 with TRBJ2-7; D uncertain. The CDR3 is 11 residues long. Trimming left V 5 bases short and J 2 bases short, with 4 bases between. CDR3 sequence: CASSPPYEQYF. CDR3 in DNA: TGTGCCAGCAGTCCCCCCTACGAGCAGTACTTC.

This clonotype was found many times. This chain joins TRBV6-5 and TRBJ1-4; 11 bases match TRBD1. CDR1 is MNHEY and CDR2 is SVGAGI in the germline V gene. The CDR3 length is 15 residues. The J segment lost 7 bases and the V segment lost 5 bases, leaving 6 bases of the junction unmatched. Written as DNA, the CDR3 is TGTGCCAGCAGTCCCTTCGGGACAGGGGGTGAAAAACTGTTTTTT. It yields the protein CASSPFGTGGEKLFF.

This clonotype was observed once. J is TRBJ2-3 and V is TRBV2, with 8 bases identical to TRBD2. Germline loops: CDR1 SNHLY, CDR2 FYNNEI. The CDR3 loop spans 15 amino acids. After removal of 6 bases from V and 6 bases from J, the junction contained 11 bases not matched to a gene. CDR3 residues: CASSEIPAGVDTQYF. DNA of the CDR3: TGTGCCAGCAGCGAGATTCCAGCGGGGGTTGATACGCAGTATTTT. The entire variable domain, with the rest obtained from reference TRBV2 and TRBJ2-3, is as follows: EPEVTQTPSHQVTQMGQEVILRCVPISNHLYFYWYRQILGQKVEFLVSFYNNEISEKSEIFDDQFSVERPDGSNFTLKIRSTKLEDSAMYFCASSEIPAGVDTQYFGPGTRLTVL.

This chain uses TRBV18 with TRBJ1-2; unclear D gene. V was cut by 3 bases and J by 5 bases, with 16 bases left in between. CDR3 length equals 15 residues. The germline V gene encodes CDR1 KGHSH and CDR2 LQKENI. The CDR3 nucleotides are TGTGCCAGCTCACCTATCGCCCAGCTCACTTATGGCTACACCTTC. Its translation: CASSPIAQLTYGYTF.

This clonotype was counted ten times or more. CDR3 in amino acids: CASSVGGNTIYF. The CDR3 DNA sequence: TGTGCCAGCAGCGTGGGAGGAAACACCATATATTTT. This chain links TRBV9 with TRBJ1-3; D is unclear. The V end lost 2 bases, the J end lost 4 bases, and 4 bases lay between the germline ends. The germline V gene encodes CDR1 SGDLS and CDR2 YYNGEE. The CDR3 covers 12 residues.

This chain uses TRBV29-1 with TRBJ1-1; D gene ambiguous. V was trimmed by 5 bases and J by 5 bases, leaving 9 bases between them. Per the germline V gene, CDR1 is SQVTM and CDR2 is ANQGSEA. The CDR3 is 11 amino acids. The CDR3 coding sequence is TGCAGCGTTTTGAAGGGAACTGAAGCTTTCTTT. This codes for CSVLKGTEAFF.

This rearrangement joins TRBV7-9 to TRBJ2-3; no clear D gene. The CDR3 extends over 14 amino acids. Germline V CDR1 and CDR2: SEHNR, FQNEAQ (reference sequence). Between the trimmed V and J ends, which lost 5 bases and 0 bases, there was a span of 9 bases. CDR3 region: CASSRVSSTDTQYF. Here the CDR3 DNA reads TGTGCCAGCAGCAGAGTGAGTAGCACAGATACGCAGTATTTT.

This clonotype was seen at least ten times. The chain recombines TRBV29-1 with TRBJ2-1; D is possibly TRBD1 or TRBD2 (5 bases each). Trimming took 4 bases from V and 2 from J, leaving 18 bases between them. Germline-derived CDR1 and CDR2 are SQVTM and ANQGSEA. There are 16 residues in the CDR3. CDR3 region: CSVVGERTLTYNEQFF. The CDR3 region has the DNA TGCAGCGTTGTAGGGGAGAGGACACTAACCTACAATGAGCAGTTCTTC.